This T cell receptor beta chain stems from a study of cytomegalovirus exposure and HLA in healthy donors. Study in general: HLA-typed donors contributed about 85 million unique TCRs, which were held in an early data release.

Vbeta (60) and Jbeta (13) primers were used in the PCR. This table comes from immunoSEQ multiplex PCR, and its TCRdb copy is limited to in-frame clones, with some not included. The sample records some 120,000 clones, about four fifths being singletons. Sequencing was done on a sample of PBMCs. The TCR comes from a woman aged 18-29 years in good health and CMV-seronegative.

CDR3 sequence: CASSIYFLTSGSSYNEQFF. DNA of the CDR3: TGTGCCAGTAGTATTTATTTTTTGACTAGCGGAAGCTCCTACAATGAGCAGTTCTTC. The chain combines TRBV19 with TRBJ2-1, with 9 bases matching TRBD2. Germline V lookup: CDR1 LNHDA, CDR2 SQIVND (reference sequence). This CDR3 region has 19 residues. Trimming removed 3 bases from V and 0 bases from J; junction bases left unmatched: 12.